This TCR beta chain was captured by sequencing in a study of blood T cell repertoires in COVID-19. Across the whole study: Sites in the United States, Italy and Spain provided acute and convalescent COVID-19 samples.

The germline gives CDR1 SGHTA, CDR2 FQGTGA. CDR3 length: 15 residues. After removal of 5 bases from V and 5 bases from J, the junction contained 7 bases not matched to a gene. Profiling relied on immunoSEQ multiplex PCR, and the TCRdb table lists in-frame clones only, not all of them. The sample consists of about 110,000 clones, about 90% of them appearing once. The chain carries TRBV7-3 and TRBJ2-5; 11 positions agree with TRBD2. The sequenced sample was peripheral blood. This clonotype was sampled from a human donor in a cohort sampled during active COVID-19. CDR3 nucleotide sequence: TGTGCCAGCAGCAAAAATAGCGGGGGGGCGGAGACCCAGTACTTC. It codes for CASSKNSGGAETQYF.